This T cell receptor (beta chain) was obtained from a study of shared clonotypes between healthy human individuals. Study results and limitations: Shared clonotypes: about 5% naive CD4, roughly 3.8% naive CD8, over 2% memory CD4, over 0.3% memory CD8.

Each subset's genomic DNA was shared equally among a number of immunoSEQ plates. Clones were sequenced by immunoSEQ multiplex PCR, and TCRdb holds only the in-frame ones, with some missing. Among millions of clones listed, 85% to 95% were seen once. For this clone: The antigen is undetermined.

Germline V CDR1 and CDR2: MNHEY, SVGAGI. CDR3 size: 14 residues. V dropped 5 bases and J dropped 7 bases, with 15 bases sitting between them. This chain connects TRBV6-5 to TRBJ2-1, with D possibly called TRBD1 or TRBD2 (5 bases each). The sample was naive CD4+ T cells sorted from blood. Subset reported: CD45RA+ positively selected. The TCR comes from a man in his late teens or twenties in good health. The CDR3 DNA follows: TGTGCCAGCAGTCGAGGAACGGGGCGGAATGAGCAGTTCTTC. This gives the protein CASSRGTGRNEQFF.